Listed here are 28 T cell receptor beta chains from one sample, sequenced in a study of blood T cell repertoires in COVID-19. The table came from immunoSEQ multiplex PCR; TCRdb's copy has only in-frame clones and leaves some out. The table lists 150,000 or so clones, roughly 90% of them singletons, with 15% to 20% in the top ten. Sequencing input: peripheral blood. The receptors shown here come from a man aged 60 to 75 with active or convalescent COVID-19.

The CDR3, as DNA: TGCGCCAGCAGCTCAGGGGGGAAGGACTATGGCTACACCTTC. This codes for CASSSGGKDYGYTF. This chain connects TRBV5-1 to TRBJ1-2, with TRBD1 matching 7 bases. Trimming cost V 3 bases and J 3 bases; bases outside gene matches: 5. The CDR3 sequence is 14 residues long. Germline CDR1 reads SGHRS; CDR2 reads YFSETQ.

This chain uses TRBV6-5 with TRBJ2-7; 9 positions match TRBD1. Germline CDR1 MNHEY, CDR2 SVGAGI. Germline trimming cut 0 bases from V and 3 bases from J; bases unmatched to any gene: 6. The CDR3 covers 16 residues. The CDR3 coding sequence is TGTGCCAGCAGTTACTCCCGTCCGGGACAGGGCTACGAGCAGTACTTC. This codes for CASSYSRPGQGYEQYF.

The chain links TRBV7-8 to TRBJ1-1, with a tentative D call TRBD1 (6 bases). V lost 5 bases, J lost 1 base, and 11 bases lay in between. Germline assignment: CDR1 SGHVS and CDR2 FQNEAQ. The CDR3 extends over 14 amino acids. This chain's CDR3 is CASSPLQGNTEAFF. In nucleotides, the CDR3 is TGTGCCAGCAGCCCACTACAGGGGAACACTGAAGCTTTCTTT.

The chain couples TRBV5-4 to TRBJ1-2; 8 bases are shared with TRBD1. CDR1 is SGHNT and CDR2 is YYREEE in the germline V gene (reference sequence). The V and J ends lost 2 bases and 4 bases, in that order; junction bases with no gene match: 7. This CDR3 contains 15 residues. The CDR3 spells CASSLSGQGIYGYTF. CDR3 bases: TGTGCCAGCAGCTTATCAGGACAGGGAATCTATGGCTACACCTTC.

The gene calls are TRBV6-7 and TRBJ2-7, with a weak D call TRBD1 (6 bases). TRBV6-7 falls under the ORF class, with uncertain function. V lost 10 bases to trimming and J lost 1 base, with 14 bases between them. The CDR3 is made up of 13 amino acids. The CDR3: CATSTGPSYEQYF. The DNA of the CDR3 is TGTGCCACCTCGACAGGTCCTTCCTACGAGCAGTACTTC.

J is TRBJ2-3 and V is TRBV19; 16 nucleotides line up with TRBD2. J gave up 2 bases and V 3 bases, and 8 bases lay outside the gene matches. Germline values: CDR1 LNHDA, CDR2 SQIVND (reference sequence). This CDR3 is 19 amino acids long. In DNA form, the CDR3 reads TGTGCCAGTAGTATTAGGGGGACTAGCGGGAGGGCCTCCACAGATACGCAGTATTTT. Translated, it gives CASSIRGTSGRASTDTQYF.

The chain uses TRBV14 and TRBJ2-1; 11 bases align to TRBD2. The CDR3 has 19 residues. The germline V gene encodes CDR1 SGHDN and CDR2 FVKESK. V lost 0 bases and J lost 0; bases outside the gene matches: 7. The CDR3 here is CASSQDRASGRPSYNEQFF. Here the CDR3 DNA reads TGTGCCAGCAGCCAAGATCGGGCTAGCGGGAGGCCCTCCTACAATGAGCAGTTCTTC.

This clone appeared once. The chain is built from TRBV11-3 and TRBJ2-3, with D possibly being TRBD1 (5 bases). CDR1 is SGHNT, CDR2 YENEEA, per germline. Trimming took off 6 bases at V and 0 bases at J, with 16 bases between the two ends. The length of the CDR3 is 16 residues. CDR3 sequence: CASSFSGNPSTDTQYF. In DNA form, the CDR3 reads TGTGCCAGCAGTTTCTCAGGGAACCCTAGCACAGATACGCAGTATTTT.

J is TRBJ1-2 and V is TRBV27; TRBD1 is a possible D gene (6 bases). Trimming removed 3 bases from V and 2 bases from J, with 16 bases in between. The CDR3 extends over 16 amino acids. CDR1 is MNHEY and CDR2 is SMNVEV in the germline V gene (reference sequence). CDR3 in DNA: TGTGCCAGCAGTTTGGGGGCACAGGGTTGGAACTATGGCTACACCTTC. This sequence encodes CASSLGAQGWNYGYTF.

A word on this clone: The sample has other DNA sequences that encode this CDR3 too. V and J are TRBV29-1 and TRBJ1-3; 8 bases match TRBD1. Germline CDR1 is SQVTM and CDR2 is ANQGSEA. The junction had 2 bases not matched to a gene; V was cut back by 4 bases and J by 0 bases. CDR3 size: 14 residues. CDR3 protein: CSVGTGGSGNTIYF. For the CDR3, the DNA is TGCAGCGTTGGAACAGGGGGCTCTGGAAACACCATATATTTT.

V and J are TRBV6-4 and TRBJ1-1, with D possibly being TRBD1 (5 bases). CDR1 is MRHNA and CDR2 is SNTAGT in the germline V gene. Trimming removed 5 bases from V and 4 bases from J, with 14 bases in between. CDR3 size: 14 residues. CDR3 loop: CASSPGGSGTEAFF. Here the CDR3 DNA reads TGTGCCAGCAGTCCCGGGGGGAGTGGCACTGAAGCTTTCTTT.

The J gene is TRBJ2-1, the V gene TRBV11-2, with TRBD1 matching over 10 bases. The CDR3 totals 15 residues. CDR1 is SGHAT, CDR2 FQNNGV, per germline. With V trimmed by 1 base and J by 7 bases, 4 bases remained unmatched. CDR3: CASSLVTGGLNEQFF. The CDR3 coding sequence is TGTGCCAGCAGCTTAGTGACAGGGGGCTTAAATGAGCAGTTCTTC.

DNA for the CDR3: TGTGCCAGCAGCTTATTAATCCGGATCGAGGTCTATCATGCCGATGAGCAGTTCTTC. Protein: CASSLLIRIEVYHADEQFF. The chain carries TRBV5-8 and TRBJ2-1; the D is unclear. The CDR3 is made up of 19 amino acids. Germline lookup yields CDR1 SGHTS and CDR2 YDEGEE. V dropped 2 bases and J dropped 8 bases, with 29 bases sitting between them.

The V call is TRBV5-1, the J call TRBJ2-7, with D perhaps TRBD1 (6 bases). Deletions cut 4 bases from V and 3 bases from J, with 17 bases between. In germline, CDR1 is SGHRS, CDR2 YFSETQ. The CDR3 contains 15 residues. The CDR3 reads CASSPGGQSRYEQYF. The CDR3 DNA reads TGCGCCAGCAGCCCCGGAGGACAGTCCCGCTACGAGCAGTACTTC.

For the CDR3, the DNA is TGTGCCAGCAGTGAATATAGGAGCGGCACTGAAGCTTTCTTT. The encoded protein is CASSEYRSGTEAFF. The J gene is TRBJ1-1, the V gene TRBV25-1; D call uncertain. V was cut by 0 bases and J by 4 bases, with 9 bases left in between. Germline lookup yields CDR1 MGHDK and CDR2 SYGVNS. This CDR3 contains 14 residues.

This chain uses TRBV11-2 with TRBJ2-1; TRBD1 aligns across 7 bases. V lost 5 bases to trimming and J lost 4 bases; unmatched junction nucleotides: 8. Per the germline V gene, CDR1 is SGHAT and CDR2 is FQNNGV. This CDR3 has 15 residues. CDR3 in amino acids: CASSLRQGFYNEQFF. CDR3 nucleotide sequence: TGTGCCAGCAGCCTCAGACAGGGTTTTTACAATGAGCAGTTCTTC.

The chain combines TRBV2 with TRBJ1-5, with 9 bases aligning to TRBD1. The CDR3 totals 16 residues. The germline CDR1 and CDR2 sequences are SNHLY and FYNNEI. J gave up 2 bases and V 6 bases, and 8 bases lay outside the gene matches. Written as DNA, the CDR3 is TGTGCCAGCAGAGAACTTAGGACAGGGGGCAATCAGCCCCAGCATTTT. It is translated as CASRELRTGGNQPQHF.

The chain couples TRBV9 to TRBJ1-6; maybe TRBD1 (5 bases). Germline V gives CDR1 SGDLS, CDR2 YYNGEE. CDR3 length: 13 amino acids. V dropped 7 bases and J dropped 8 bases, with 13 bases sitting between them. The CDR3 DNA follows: TGTGCCAGCCAGACAGTGGGGCATTCACCCCTCCACTTT. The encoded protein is CASQTVGHSPLHF.

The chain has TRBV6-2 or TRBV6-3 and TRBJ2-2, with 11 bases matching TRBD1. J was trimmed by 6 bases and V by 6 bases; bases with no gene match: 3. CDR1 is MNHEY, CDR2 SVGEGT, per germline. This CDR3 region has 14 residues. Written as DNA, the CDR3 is TGTGCCAGCAGCCGGACAGGGGGCTCCGGGGAGCTGTTTTTT. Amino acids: CASSRTGGSGELFF.

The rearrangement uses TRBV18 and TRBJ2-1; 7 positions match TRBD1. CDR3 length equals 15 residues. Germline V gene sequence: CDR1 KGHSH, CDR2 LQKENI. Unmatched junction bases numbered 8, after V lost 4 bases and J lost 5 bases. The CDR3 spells CASSLGQALNNEQFF. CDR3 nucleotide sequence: TGTGCCAGCTCACTCGGACAGGCCTTAAACAATGAGCAGTTCTTC.

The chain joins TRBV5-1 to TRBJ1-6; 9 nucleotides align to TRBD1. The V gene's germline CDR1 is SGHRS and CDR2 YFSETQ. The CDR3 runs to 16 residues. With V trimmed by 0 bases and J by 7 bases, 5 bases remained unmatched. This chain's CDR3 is CASSLEGTGYNSPLHF. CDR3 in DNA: TGCGCCAGCAGCTTGGAAGGGACAGGGTACAATTCACCCCTCCACTTT.

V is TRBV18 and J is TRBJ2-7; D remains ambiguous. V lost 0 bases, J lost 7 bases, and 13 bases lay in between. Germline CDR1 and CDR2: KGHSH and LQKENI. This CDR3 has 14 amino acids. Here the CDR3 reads CASSPPAQRWEQYF. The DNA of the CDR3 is TGTGCCAGCTCACCACCGGCCCAGAGGTGGGAGCAGTACTTC.

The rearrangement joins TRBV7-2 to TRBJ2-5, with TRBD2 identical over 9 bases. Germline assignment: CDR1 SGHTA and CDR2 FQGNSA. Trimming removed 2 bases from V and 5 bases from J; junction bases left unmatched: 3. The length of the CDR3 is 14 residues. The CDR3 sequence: CASSLSGGWETQYF. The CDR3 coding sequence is TGTGCCAGCAGCTTAAGCGGGGGGTGGGAGACCCAGTACTTC.

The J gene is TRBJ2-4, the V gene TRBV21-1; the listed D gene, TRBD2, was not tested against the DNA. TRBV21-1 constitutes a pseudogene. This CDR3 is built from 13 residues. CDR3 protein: CASSKAEGNIQYF. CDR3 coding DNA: TGTGCCAGCAGCAAAGCGGAGGGAAACATTCAGTACTTC.

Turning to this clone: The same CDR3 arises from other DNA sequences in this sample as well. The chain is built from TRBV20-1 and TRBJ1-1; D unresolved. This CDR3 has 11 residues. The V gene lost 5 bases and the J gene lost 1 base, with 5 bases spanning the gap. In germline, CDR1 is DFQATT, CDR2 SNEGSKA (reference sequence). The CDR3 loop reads CSASGNTEAFF. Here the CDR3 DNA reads TGCAGTGCTTCAGGGAACACTGAAGCTTTCTTT.

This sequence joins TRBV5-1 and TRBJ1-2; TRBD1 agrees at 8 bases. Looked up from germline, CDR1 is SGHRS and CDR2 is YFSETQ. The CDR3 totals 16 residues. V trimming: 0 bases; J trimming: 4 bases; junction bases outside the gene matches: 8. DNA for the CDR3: TGCGCCAGCAGCTTGGCGAGACAGGGGTTGGGCTATGGCTACACCTTC. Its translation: CASSLARQGLGYGYTF.

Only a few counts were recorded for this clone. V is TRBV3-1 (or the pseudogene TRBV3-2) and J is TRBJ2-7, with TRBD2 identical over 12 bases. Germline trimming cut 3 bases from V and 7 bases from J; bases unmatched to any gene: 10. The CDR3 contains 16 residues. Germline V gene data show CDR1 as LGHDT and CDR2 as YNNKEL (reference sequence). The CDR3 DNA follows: TGTGCCAGCAGCCAGGGACTAGCGGGTCCCGGGTGGGAGCAGTACTTC. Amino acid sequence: CASSQGLAGPGWEQYF.

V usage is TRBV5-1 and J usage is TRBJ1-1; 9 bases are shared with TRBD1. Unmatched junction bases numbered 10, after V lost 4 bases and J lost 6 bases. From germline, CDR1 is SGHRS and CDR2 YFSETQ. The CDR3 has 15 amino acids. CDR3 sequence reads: CASSPRDRVYPEAFF. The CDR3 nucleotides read TGCGCCAGCAGCCCCCGGGACAGGGTTTATCCTGAAGCTTTCTTT.